Presented here are 27 T cell receptor beta chains from one specimen sequenced in a study of blood T cell repertoires in COVID-19. The data were produced by immunoSEQ multiplex PCR, yet TCRdb's version contains in-frame clones alone and is incomplete. The sample shows under 250,000 clones, around 90% of them seen only once. The specimen was peripheral blood. Receptors originate from a woman aged 70-85 years with active or convalescent COVID-19.

This chain uses TRBV25-1 with TRBJ1-4; 9 bases fit TRBD1. V shed 3 bases and J 8 bases; nucleotides not matched to a gene: 16. Germline CDR1 is MGHDK and CDR2 is SYGVNS. CDR3 size: 18 residues. The chain's CDR3 is CASSDPPGQGGRSEKLFF. CDR3 DNA: TGTGCCAGCAGTGATCCCCCGGGACAGGGTGGGCGTTCCGAAAAACTGTTTTTT.

The V gene is TRBV6-2 or TRBV6-3, the J gene TRBJ1-3, with D unclear. The V end was cut by 5 bases, the J end by 0 bases, with 2 bases between. The CDR3 has 12 amino acids. The V gene's germline CDR1 is MNHEY and CDR2 SVGEGT. DNA of the CDR3: TGTGCCAGCAGTCGCTCTGGAAACACCATATATTTT. Translated, it gives CASSRSGNTIYF.

The V and J genes are TRBV2 and TRBJ1-5, with a tentative D call TRBD1 (5 bases). The CDR3 totals 16 residues. CDR1 and CDR2 from the germline V gene are SNHLY and FYNNEI. The V and J ends lost 1 base and 3 bases respectively, with 13 bases between them. The chain's CDR3 is CASSEGRGGVNQPQHF. DNA for the CDR3: TGTGCCAGCAGTGAAGGGCGAGGAGGGGTCAATCAGCCCCAGCATTTT.

The chain combines TRBV6-5 with TRBJ1-2, with D perhaps matching TRBD1 (6 bases). The germline CDR1 and CDR2 sequences are MNHEY and SVGAGI. The CDR3 length is 15 residues. Trimming took off 5 bases at V and 8 bases at J, with 21 bases between the two ends. The CDR3 DNA reads as TGTGCCAGCAGTCGGACAGACTCACTCTCAGGAGGCTACACCTTC. Translating gives CASSRTDSLSGGYTF.

This clone was observed a handful of times. J is TRBJ2-1 and V is TRBV11-3; D remains unclear. Trimming removed 0 bases at V and 8 bases at J, with 11 bases between. CDR1 is SGHNT and CDR2 is YENEEA in the germline V gene. CDR3 length equals 14 residues. CDR3 loop: CASSLDRPTDEQFF. In nucleotides, the CDR3 is TGTGCCAGCAGCTTAGACCGCCCCACGGATGAGCAGTTCTTC.

V gene TRBV3-1 (or the pseudogene TRBV3-2) combines with J gene TRBJ2-1; TRBD2 agrees at 7 bases. The CDR3 length is 15 residues. V lost 1 base, J lost 9 bases, and 9 bases stayed unmatched. The V gene's germline CDR1 is LGHDT and CDR2 YNNKEL (reference sequence). The CDR3 loop reads CASSQGIAAGTEQFF. The CDR3 DNA is TGTGCCAGCAGCCAAGGTATCGCAGCGGGGACTGAGCAGTTCTTC.

The genes are TRBV21-1 and TRBJ2-3; the table assigns TRBD1, which was not confirmed against the DNA. TRBV21-1 is a pseudogene. The CDR3 runs 14 residues. In nucleotides, the CDR3 is TGTGCCAGCAGCGACAGGGGATGCACAGATACGCAGTATTTT. It yields the protein CASSDRGCTDTQYF.

This rearrangement joins TRBV18 to TRBJ1-4; D is ambiguous. The CDR3 length is 15 residues. With 5 bases removed from V and 5 bases from J, the gap between germline ends came to 15 bases. Germline CDR1 reads KGHSH; CDR2 reads LQKENI. CDR3 residues: CASSALAVSNEKLFF. In DNA form, the CDR3 reads TGTGCCAGCTCAGCTTTGGCAGTTTCGAATGAAAAACTGTTTTTT.

This chain links TRBV9 with TRBJ1-2; D is possibly TRBD1 (5 bases). Germline V gene sequence: CDR1 SGDLS, CDR2 YYNGEE. This CDR3 region has 13 residues. V lost 0 bases, J lost 4 bases, and 7 bases lay in between. The CDR3 DNA is TGTGCCAGCAGCGTAGGAACAGGCTATGGCTACACCTTC. This codes for CASSVGTGYGYTF. Full variable domain (rest looked up from reference TRBV9 and TRBJ1-2): DSGVTQTPKHLITATGQRVTLRCSPRSGDLSVYWYQQSLDQGLQFLIQYYNGEERAKGNILERFSAQQFPDLHSELNLSSLELGDSALYFCASSVGTGYGYTFGSGTRLTVV.

The J gene is TRBJ2-5, the V gene TRBV18; unclear D gene. The CDR3 runs to 13 residues. Trimming cost V 3 bases and J 7 bases, with 12 bases left between them. The germline CDR1 and CDR2 sequences are KGHSH and LQKENI. The CDR3 is CASSPPGKRTQYF. In DNA form, the CDR3 reads TGTGCCAGCTCACCGCCGGGTAAACGGACCCAGTACTTC.

The chain carries TRBV27 and TRBJ2-3; D possibly corresponds to TRBD2 (5 bases). Germline V lookup: CDR1 MNHEY, CDR2 SMNVEV (reference sequence). The CDR3 is 15 amino acids. The germline V and J ends were trimmed by 2 bases and 4 bases, with 13 bases remaining between them. CDR3 nucleotides: TGTGCCAGCAGTTTACTGGGAGCGCGGGCAGATACGCAGTATTTT. It specifies CASSLLGARADTQYF.

The chain has TRBV5-1 and TRBJ2-1, with 9 bases that match TRBD1. The J segment lost 7 bases and the V segment lost 0 bases, leaving 5 bases of the junction unmatched. Germline V gene sequence: CDR1 SGHRS, CDR2 YFSETQ. The CDR3 is made up of 15 amino acids. CDR3 in amino acids: CASSLDVTGGNEQFF. CDR3 in DNA: TGCGCCAGCAGCTTGGATGTGACAGGGGGAAATGAGCAGTTCTTC.

The chain uses TRBV11-2 and TRBJ1-1, with D unresolved. The CDR3 totals 14 residues. V was clipped by 2 bases and J by 0 bases, with 7 bases between them. Germline assignment: CDR1 SGHAT and CDR2 FQNNGV. The CDR3 region has the DNA TGTGCCAGCAGCTTACAAAACTTGAACACTGAAGCTTTCTTT. Its protein product is CASSLQNLNTEAFF.

This sequence joins TRBV6-5 and TRBJ1-2, with D perhaps matching TRBD1 (5 bases). CDR3 length: 14 residues. V was cut by 2 bases and J by 6 bases, with 13 bases left in between. Germline V lookup: CDR1 MNHEY, CDR2 SVGAGI. The CDR3 is CASSYMTVGNGYTF. The CDR3 DNA is TGTGCCAGCAGTTACATGACAGTCGGTAATGGCTACACCTTC.

The chain uses TRBV12-2 and TRBJ1-4. TRBV12-2 counts as a pseudogene. The CDR3 spans 12 residues. The CDR3 region is CASRLDRRGLFF. The CDR3 DNA sequence: TGTGCAAGTCGCTTGGATAGGAGGGGACTGTTTTTT.

This chain joins TRBV5-1 and TRBJ2-7; D perhaps matches TRBD1 (6 bases). There are 15 residues in the CDR3. Germline CDR1 is SGHRS and CDR2 is YFSETQ. The germline V and J ends were trimmed by 5 bases and 3 bases, with 18 bases remaining between them. The CDR3 loop is CASSPDRTTHYEQYF. For the CDR3, the DNA is TGCGCCAGCAGTCCTGACAGGACCACCCACTACGAGCAGTACTTC.

This chain uses TRBV24-1 with TRBJ2-3, with D hard to call. The germline V and J ends were trimmed by 1 base and 1 base, with 5 bases remaining between them. The CDR3 consists of 14 residues. CDR1 and CDR2 (germline): KGHDR, SFDVKD. DNA of the CDR3: TGTGCCACCAGTGATTTACTTCGCACAGATACGCAGTATTTT. Translated, it gives CATSDLLRTDTQYF.

This clone was counted once. CDR3 sequence: CASSEAGDRVMNGYTF. The CDR3, as DNA: TGTGCCAGCAGTGAAGCGGGGGACAGGGTTATGAATGGCTACACCTTC. The genes are TRBV6-1 and TRBJ1-2, with TRBD1 matching 9 bases. The J segment lost 6 bases and the V segment lost 0 bases, leaving 8 bases of the junction unmatched. Germline V gene sequence: CDR1 MNHNS, CDR2 SASEGT. The CDR3 is 16 amino acids.

CDR3 loop: CASASVDNSPLHF. The CDR3 nucleotides are TGTGCCAGTGCCTCGGTAGATAATTCACCCCTCCACTTT. V usage is TRBV19 and J usage is TRBJ1-6; no clear D. V was shortened by 8 bases and J by 5 bases, with 10 bases between the two germline ends. This CDR3 region has 13 residues. Germline CDR1 LNHDA, CDR2 SQIVND (reference sequence).

The V call is TRBV7-6, the J call TRBJ1-3; D is unclear. The CDR3 extends over 16 amino acids. Germline assignment: CDR1 SGHVS and CDR2 FNYEAQ. V was pared by 0 bases and J by 0 bases, with 9 bases between. The CDR3 nucleotides are TGTGCCAGCAGCTTAGCGCGGGAAAGCTCTGGAAACACCATATATTTT. This translates into CASSLARESSGNTIYF.

The chain recombines TRBV3-1 (or the pseudogene TRBV3-2) with TRBJ2-1, with D possibly being TRBD1 (6 bases). The CDR3 covers 18 residues. CDR1 is LGHDT, CDR2 YNNKEL, per germline (reference sequence). V lost 1 base and J 4 bases, leaving 20 bases between the germline ends. The CDR3 sequence: CASSQGVGRPRGYNEQFF. CDR3 coding DNA: TGTGCCAGCAGCCAAGGGGTTGGACGCCCCAGGGGTTACAATGAGCAGTTCTTC.

The CDR3 reads CASSIVTGSGNTIYF. The DNA of the CDR3 is TGTGCCAGTAGTATCGTCACAGGCTCTGGAAACACCATATATTTT. The rearrangement links TRBV19 to TRBJ1-3; D might be TRBD1 (5 bases). The CDR3 consists of 15 residues. V lost 3 bases and J 0 bases, leaving 9 bases between the germline ends. Germline CDR1 reads LNHDA; CDR2 reads SQIVND (reference sequence).

This clone has only a few counts. The J gene is TRBJ1-1, the V gene TRBV7-2; no reliable D call. V dropped 1 base and J dropped 4 bases, with 13 bases sitting between them. There are 15 residues in the CDR3. CDR1 and CDR2 from the germline V gene are SGHTA and FQGNSA. CDR3 sequence (DNA): TGTGCCAGCAGCTTAGGGTATGGGCGAAGCACTGAAGCTTTCTTT. Translated, it gives CASSLGYGRSTEAFF.

The J gene is TRBJ2-1, the V gene TRBV19; 13 bases are shared with TRBD2. V dropped 5 bases and J dropped 8; count of bases not matched to a gene: 6. Germline assignment: CDR1 LNHDA and CDR2 SQIVND (reference sequence). This CDR3 has 15 residues. The CDR3 DNA follows: TGTGCCAGTAGTCTCACTAGCGGGGGGGCCCATGAGCAGTTCTTC. This encodes CASSLTSGGAHEQFF.

This clone showed up just a few times. This chain links TRBV5-8 with TRBJ2-7; the D gene is possibly TRBD2 (6 bases). Per the germline V gene, CDR1 is SGHTS and CDR2 is YDEGEE. Between the trimmed V and J ends, which lost 6 bases and 3 bases, there was a span of 16 bases. This CDR3 region has 14 residues. CDR3: CASIVRGRLYEQYF. For the CDR3, the DNA is TGTGCCAGCATCGTGCGGGGACGCCTCTACGAGCAGTACTTC.

This chain uses TRBV29-1 with TRBJ2-5; a possible D gene is TRBD2 (7 bases). The CDR3 length is 13 residues. V dropped 6 bases and J dropped 4 bases, with 15 bases sitting between them. CDR1 is SQVTM, CDR2 ANQGSEA, per germline. The CDR3 is CSVRGAKGETQYF. The DNA of the CDR3 is TGCAGCGTCCGGGGGGCCAAGGGAGAGACCCAGTACTTC.

This clone was seen a single time. V is TRBV9 and J is TRBJ2-1; D might be TRBD1 (5 bases). This CDR3 comprises 14 residues. Germline-derived CDR1 and CDR2 are SGDLS and YYNGEE. The V and J ends lost 0 bases and 7 bases respectively, with 11 bases between them. This chain's CDR3 is CASSVAPQGNEQFF. DNA of the CDR3: TGTGCCAGCAGCGTAGCGCCGCAGGGAAATGAGCAGTTCTTC.